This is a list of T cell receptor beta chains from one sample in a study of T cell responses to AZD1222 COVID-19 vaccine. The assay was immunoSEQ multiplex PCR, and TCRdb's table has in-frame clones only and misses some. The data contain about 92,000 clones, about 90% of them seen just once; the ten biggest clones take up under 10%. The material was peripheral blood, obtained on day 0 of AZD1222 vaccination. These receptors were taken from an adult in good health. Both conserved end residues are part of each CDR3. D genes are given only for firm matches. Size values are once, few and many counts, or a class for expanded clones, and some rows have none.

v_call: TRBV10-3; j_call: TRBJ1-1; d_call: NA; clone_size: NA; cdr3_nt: TGTGCCATCAGTGAGAGGGGGACTGAAGCTTTCTTT; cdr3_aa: CAISERGTEAFF
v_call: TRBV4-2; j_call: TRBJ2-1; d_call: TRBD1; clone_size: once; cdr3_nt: TGTGCCAGCAGCCAAGGGGTCGGACAGGGCCACAATGAGCAGTTCTTC; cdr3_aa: CASSQGVGQGHNEQFF
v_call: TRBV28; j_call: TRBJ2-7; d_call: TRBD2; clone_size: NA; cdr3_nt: TGTGCCAGCAGTTCCCCGGCGGGAGAGACCTACGAGCAGTACTTC; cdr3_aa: CASSSPAGETYEQYF
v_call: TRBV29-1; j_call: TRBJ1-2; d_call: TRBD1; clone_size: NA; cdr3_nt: TGCAGCGTTGACGAAAATGACAGGGGGAAGGATGGCTACACCTTC; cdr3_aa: CSVDENDRGKDGYTF
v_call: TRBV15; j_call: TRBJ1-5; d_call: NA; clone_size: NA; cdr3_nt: TGTGCCACCAGCTGGGAGGGTATGCAGCCCCAGCATTTT; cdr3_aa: CATSWEGMQPQHF
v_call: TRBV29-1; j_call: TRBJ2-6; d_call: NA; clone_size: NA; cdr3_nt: TGCAGCGTTGGAGGATGGGGGGCTGGGGCCAACGTCCTGACTTTC; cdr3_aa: CSVGGWGAGANVLTF
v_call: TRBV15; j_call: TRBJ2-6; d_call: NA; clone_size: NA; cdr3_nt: TGTGCCACCAGCAGAGAAGGCGGTGGGGCCAACGTCCTGACTTTC; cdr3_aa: CATSREGGGANVLTF
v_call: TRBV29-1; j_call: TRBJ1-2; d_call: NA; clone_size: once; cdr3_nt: TGCAGCGTTGAAGAGGGGGCGGGCTATGGCTACACCTTC; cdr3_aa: CSVEEGAGYGYTF
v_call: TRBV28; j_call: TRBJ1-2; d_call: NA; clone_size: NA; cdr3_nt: TGTGCCACCCAAACGCTCCGGGTGACAGCGCCTAACTATGGCTACACCTTC; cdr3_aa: CATQTLRVTAPNYGYTF
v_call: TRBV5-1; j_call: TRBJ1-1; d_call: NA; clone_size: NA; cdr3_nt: TGCGCCAGCAGCTCAGGACGGTTGAACACTGAAGCTTTCTTT; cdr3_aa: CASSSGRLNTEAFF
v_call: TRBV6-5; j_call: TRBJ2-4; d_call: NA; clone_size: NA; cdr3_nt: TGTGCCAGTAAACATCCGGCCAAAAACATTCAGTACTTC; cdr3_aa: CASKHPAKNIQYF
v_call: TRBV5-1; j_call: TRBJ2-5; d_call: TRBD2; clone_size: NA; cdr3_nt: TGCGCCAGCAGCTTGGGGGTGGCTAGCGGCCAAGAGACCCAGTACTTC; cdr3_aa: CASSLGVASGQETQYF
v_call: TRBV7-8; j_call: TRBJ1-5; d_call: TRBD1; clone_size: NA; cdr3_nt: TGTGCCAGCAGCTTAAGGACAGGCGTGCAGCCCCAGCATTTT; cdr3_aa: CASSLRTGVQPQHF
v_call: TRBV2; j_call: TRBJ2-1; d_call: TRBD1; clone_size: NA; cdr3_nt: TGTGCCAGCATGAACAGGGGGCTTCTTTGGGAGCAGTTCTTC; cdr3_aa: CASMNRGLLWEQFF
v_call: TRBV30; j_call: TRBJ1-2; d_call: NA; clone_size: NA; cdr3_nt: TGTGCCTGGAGTGGGGCCACCGGCAACTATGGCTACACCTTC; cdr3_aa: CAWSGATGNYGYTF
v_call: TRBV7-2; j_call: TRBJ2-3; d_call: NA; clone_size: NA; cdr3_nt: TGTGCCAGCAGCTCTAGTGGGGGGTTCACAGATACGCAGTATTTT; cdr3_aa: CASSSSGGFTDTQYF
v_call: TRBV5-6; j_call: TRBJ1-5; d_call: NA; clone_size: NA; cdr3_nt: TGTGCCAGCAGCTTCAATAATCAGCCCCAGCATTTT; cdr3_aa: CASSFNNQPQHF
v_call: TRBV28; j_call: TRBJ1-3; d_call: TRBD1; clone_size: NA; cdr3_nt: TGTGCCAGCATAGTTACAGGGGGAGGAAACACCATATATTTT; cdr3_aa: CASIVTGGGNTIYF
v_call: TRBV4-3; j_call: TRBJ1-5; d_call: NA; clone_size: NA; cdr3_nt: TGCGCCAGCAGCCAAGACGGTACGGGGAATCAGCCCCAGCATTTT; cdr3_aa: CASSQDGTGNQPQHF
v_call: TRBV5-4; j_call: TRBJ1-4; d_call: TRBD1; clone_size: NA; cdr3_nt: TGTGCCAGCAGCCTCAGCGACAGGGGAGGGGAAAAACTGTTTTTT; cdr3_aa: CASSLSDRGGEKLFF
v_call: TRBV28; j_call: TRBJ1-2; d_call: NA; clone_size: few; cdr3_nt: TGTGCCAGCAGTTTTCACTCGGCTAGCCTAGTTGACTATGGCTACACCTTC; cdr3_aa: CASSFHSASLVDYGYTF
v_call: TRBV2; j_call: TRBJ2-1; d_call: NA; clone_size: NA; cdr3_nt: TGTGCCACAAAGGGCGGGCCGTCCTTTGGTGAGCAGTTCTTC; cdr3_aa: CATKGGPSFGEQFF
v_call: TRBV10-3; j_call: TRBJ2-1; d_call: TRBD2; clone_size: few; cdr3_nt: TGTGCCATCAGTGAGTCGAGTCTAGCGGGCCCCACGAGCTCCTACAATGAGCAGTTCTTC; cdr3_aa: CAISESSLAGPTSSYNEQFF
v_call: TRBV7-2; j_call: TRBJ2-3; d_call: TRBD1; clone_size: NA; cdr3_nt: TGTGCCAGCAGCTTTCACAGGGGGATAAACACAGATACGCAGTATTTT; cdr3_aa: CASSFHRGINTDTQYF
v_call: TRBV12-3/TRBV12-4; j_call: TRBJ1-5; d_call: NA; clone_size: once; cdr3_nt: TGTGCCAGCACTCGGACACCCGGACCCCAGCATTTT; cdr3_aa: CASTRTPGPQHF
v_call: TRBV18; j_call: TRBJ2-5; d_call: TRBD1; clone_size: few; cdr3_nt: TGTGCCAGCTCACCCTCCGGGACAGGGGTAGAGACCCAGTACTTC; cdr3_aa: CASSPSGTGVETQYF
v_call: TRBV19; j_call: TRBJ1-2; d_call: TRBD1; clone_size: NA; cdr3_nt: TGTGCCAGTAGTTATCGTCCGACAGGGGCTAACTATGGCTACACCTTC; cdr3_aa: CASSYRPTGANYGYTF
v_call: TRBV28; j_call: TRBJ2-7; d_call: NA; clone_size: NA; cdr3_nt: TGTGCCAGCAGCCCGCCCCAAGACAGTTCCTACGAGCAGTACTTC; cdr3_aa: CASSPPQDSSYEQYF
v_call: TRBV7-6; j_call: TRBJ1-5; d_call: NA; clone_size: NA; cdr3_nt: TGTGCCAGCAGCTTGATGGCTGATCAGCCCCAGCATTTT; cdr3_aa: CASSLMADQPQHF
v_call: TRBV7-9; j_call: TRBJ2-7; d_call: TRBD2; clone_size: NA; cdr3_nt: TGTGCCAGCAGCCCCACTAGCGGGAGGGCCTACGAGCAGTACTTC; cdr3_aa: CASSPTSGRAYEQYF
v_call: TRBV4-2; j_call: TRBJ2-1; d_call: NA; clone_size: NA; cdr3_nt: TGTGCCAGCAGCCGGGAGGTAGGACTTCACGAGCAGTTCTTC; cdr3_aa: CASSREVGLHEQFF
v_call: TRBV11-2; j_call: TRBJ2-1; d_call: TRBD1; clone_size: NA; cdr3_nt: TGTGCCAGCAGCTGGCCCAGACGGACAGGGGCTAACAATGAGCAGTTCTTC; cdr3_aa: CASSWPRRTGANNEQFF
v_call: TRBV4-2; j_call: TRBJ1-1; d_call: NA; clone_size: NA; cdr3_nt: TGTGCCAGCAGCCAAGATCAGCGCAGGGGAATCCCGATGAACACTGAAGCTTTCTTT; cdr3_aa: CASSQDQRRGIPMNTEAFF
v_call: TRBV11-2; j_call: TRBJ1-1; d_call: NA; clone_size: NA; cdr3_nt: TGTGCCAGCACCTTCACCGGAGGGGGAACTGAAGCTTTCTTT; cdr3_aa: CASTFTGGGTEAFF
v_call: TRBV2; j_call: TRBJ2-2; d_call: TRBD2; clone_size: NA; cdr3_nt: TGTGCCAGCAGGCCGGGACTAGGAACCGGGGAGCTGTTTTTT; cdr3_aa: CASRPGLGTGELFF
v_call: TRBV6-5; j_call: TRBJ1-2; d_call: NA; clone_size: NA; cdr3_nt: TGTGCCAGCAGTTCCACCCTTATTGATGGCTACACCTTC; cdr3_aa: CASSSTLIDGYTF
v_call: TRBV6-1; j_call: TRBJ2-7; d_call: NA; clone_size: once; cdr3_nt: TGTGCCAGCAGTGAATATTACGAGCAGTACTTC; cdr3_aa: CASSEYYEQYF
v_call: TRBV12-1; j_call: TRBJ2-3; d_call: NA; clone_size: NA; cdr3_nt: TGTGCCAGCAGCCGCTATAGCGGGAGGGCGGCAGATACGCAGTATTTT; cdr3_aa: CASSRYSGRAADTQYF
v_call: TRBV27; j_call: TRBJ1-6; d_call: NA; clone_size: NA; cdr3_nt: TGTGCCAGCAGTTTATCGGAGGGAGTTAATTCACCCCTCCACTTT; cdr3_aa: CASSLSEGVNSPLHF
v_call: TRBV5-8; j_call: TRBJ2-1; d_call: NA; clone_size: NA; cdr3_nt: TGTGCCAGCAGCAGGACGACTACTTTCTCCTACAATGAGCAGTTCTTC; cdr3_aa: CASSRTTTFSYNEQFF
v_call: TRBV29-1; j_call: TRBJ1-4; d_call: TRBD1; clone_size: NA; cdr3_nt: TGCAGCGCCGGGACAGGGGGTGAAAAACTGTTTTTT; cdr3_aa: CSAGTGGEKLFF
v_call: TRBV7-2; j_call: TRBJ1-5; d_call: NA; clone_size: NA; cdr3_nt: TGTGCCAGCAGCCACAGGGCAGCCGGCGATCAGCCCCAGCATTTT; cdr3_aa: CASSHRAAGDQPQHF
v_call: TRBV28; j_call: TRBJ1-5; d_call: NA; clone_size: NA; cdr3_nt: TGTGCCAGCAGCTCTACAGGATTGGGATTTGGTCAGCCCCAGCATTTT; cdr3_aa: CASSSTGLGFGQPQHF
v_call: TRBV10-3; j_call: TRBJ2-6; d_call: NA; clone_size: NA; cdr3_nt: TGTGCCATCAGTGAGCAGGGAGCACCTGGGGCCAACGTCCTGACTTTC; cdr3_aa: CAISEQGAPGANVLTF
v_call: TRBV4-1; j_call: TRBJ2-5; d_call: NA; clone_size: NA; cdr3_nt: TGCGCCAGCAGCCAAGCTGGGAGAGGGATCCAAGAGACCCAGTACTTC; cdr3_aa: CASSQAGRGIQETQYF
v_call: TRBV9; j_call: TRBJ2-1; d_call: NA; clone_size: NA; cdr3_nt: TGTGCCAACTCGATTACGGATGAGCAGTTCTTC; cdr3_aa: CANSITDEQFF
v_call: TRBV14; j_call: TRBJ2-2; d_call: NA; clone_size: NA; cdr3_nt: TGTGCCAGCAGCCATAGGTCTAGAAACACCGGGGAGCTGTTTTTT; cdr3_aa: CASSHRSRNTGELFF
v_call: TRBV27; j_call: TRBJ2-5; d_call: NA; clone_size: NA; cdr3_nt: TGTGCCAGCAGTTTATATCCGGGAAAAGAGACCCAGTACTTC; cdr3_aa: CASSLYPGKETQYF
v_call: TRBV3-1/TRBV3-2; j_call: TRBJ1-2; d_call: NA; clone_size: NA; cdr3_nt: TGTGCCAGCAGCCAAGATAAGAAGGGCTTTTATGGCTACACCTTC; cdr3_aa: CASSQDKKGFYGYTF
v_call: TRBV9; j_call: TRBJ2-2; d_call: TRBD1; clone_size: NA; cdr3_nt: TGTGCCAGCAGACCACAGGGGGCCGACACCGGGGAGCTGTTTTTT; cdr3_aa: CASRPQGADTGELFF